Following are 14 T cell receptor beta chains from one sample sequenced in a study of shared clonotypes between healthy human individuals. Data came from immunoSEQ multiplex PCR; TCRdb stores just in-frame clones and leaves some out. The sample lists roughly 1,500,000 clones; approximately 98.5% were seen once. Material: naive CD4+ T cells sorted from blood. Stated subset: CD45RA+ positively selected. These receptors were collected from a young man in good health.

The chain combines TRBV18 with TRBJ2-1; D unclear. V was cut by 6 bases and J by 4 bases, with 16 bases left in between. Germline V gene data show CDR1 as KGHSH and CDR2 as LQKENI. The CDR3 consists of 15 residues. The CDR3 loop reads CASSQDPSHYNEQFF. In DNA form, the CDR3 reads TGTGCCAGCTCCCAAGACCCATCACATTACAATGAGCAGTTCTTC.

The V gene is TRBV29-1, the J gene TRBJ1-1; D remains unclear. Per the germline V gene, CDR1 is SQVTM and CDR2 is ANQGSEA. Deletions cut 7 bases from V and 3 bases from J, with 12 bases between. The CDR3 consists of 12 residues. The DNA for the CDR3 is TGCAGCGCCGGGAGCCCGTACACTGAAGCTTTCTTT. This encodes CSAGSPYTEAFF.

This clone was found once. V usage is TRBV30 and J usage is TRBJ1-2, with 7 bases that match TRBD1. The CDR3 has 14 amino acids. Germline V gene lookup returns CDR1 GTSNPN and CDR2 SVGIG (reference sequence). Unmatched junction bases numbered 12, after V lost 4 bases and J lost 7 bases. CDR3 coding DNA: TGTGCCTGGACCGTTTTGGTGAACAGGGGTGGCTACACCTTC. Its protein is CAWTVLVNRGGYTF.

The rearrangement links TRBV18 to TRBJ1-2; 7 nucleotides agree with TRBD1. CDR3 length equals 14 residues. V lost 4 bases to trimming and J lost 6 bases; unmatched junction nucleotides: 8. In germline, CDR1 is KGHSH, CDR2 LQKENI. The CDR3 protein is CASSLGQPRDGYTF. The DNA for the CDR3 is TGTGCCAGCTCACTGGGACAGCCGAGGGATGGCTACACCTTC.

About this clone itself: The same CDR3 also results from other DNA sequences found in this sample. This rearrangement joins TRBV28 to TRBJ1-2; a possible D gene is TRBD1 (6 bases). Deletions cut 2 bases from V and 4 bases from J, with 8 bases between. The CDR3 totals 13 residues. CDR1 MDHEN and CDR2 SYDVKM come from the germline V gene. The CDR3 coding sequence is TGTGCCAGCAGTTTACAGGGGATCTATGGCTACACCTTC. Translation gives CASSLQGIYGYTF.

CDR3 amino acids: CSAVSGSVNEQFF. CDR3 DNA: TGCAGCGCGGTATCCGGGAGTGTTAATGAGCAGTTCTTC. The genes are TRBV29-1 and TRBJ2-1; TRBD2 is a possible D gene (6 bases). V was clipped by 7 bases and J by 7 bases, with 17 bases between them. Germline assignment: CDR1 SQVTM and CDR2 ANQGSEA. This CDR3 has 13 residues.

The chain combines TRBV19 with TRBJ1-1; 9 nucleotides agree with TRBD1. The CDR3 spans 17 residues. V lost 9 bases to trimming and J lost 1 base; unmatched junction nucleotides: 15. In germline, CDR1 is LNHDA, CDR2 SQIVND (reference sequence). CDR3 loop: CASRAQGARGKNTEAFF. In DNA, the CDR3 is TGTGCCAGCCGCGCACAGGGGGCACGAGGTAAGAACACTGAAGCTTTCTTT.

The rearrangement links TRBV30 to TRBJ2-2; 9 bases align to TRBD1. J was trimmed by 6 bases and V by 0 bases; bases with no gene match: 14. Germline-derived CDR1 and CDR2 are GTSNPN and SVGIG (reference sequence). The CDR3 sequence is 18 residues long. CDR3 loop: CAWSVLLWDRVNSGELFF. The CDR3 region has the DNA TGTGCCTGGAGTGTACTGTTGTGGGACAGGGTTAATTCCGGGGAGCTGTTTTTT.

The chain has TRBV25-1 and TRBJ2-4; D may be TRBD1 or TRBD2 (6 bases each). The CDR3 sequence is 17 residues long. V was trimmed by 1 base and J by 3 bases, leaving 16 bases between them. The V gene's germline CDR1 is MGHDK and CDR2 SYGVNS. The CDR3 here is CASSESRGRDDKNIQYF. The CDR3, as DNA: TGTGCCAGCAGTGAATCTCGGGGGCGCGATGACAAAAACATTCAGTACTTC.

This clone was recorded once. The genes are TRBV9 and TRBJ2-5, with TRBD1 matching over 9 bases. Losses at the gene ends were 3 bases for V and 5 bases for J; bases not matched to a gene: 14. Looked up from germline, CDR1 is SGDLS and CDR2 is YYNGEE. CDR3 length: 17 amino acids. The CDR3 spells CASSAEGTGLGRETQYF. CDR3 nucleotides: TGTGCCAGCAGCGCGGAAGGGACAGGGCTCGGGCGGGAGACCCAGTACTTC.

The V gene is TRBV7-9, the J gene TRBJ2-3, with 7 bases matching TRBD1. J gave up 3 bases and V 5 bases, and 5 bases lay outside the gene matches. This CDR3 spans 14 amino acids. The germline gives CDR1 SEHNR, CDR2 FQNEAQ (reference sequence). The CDR3 here is CASSIKTGTDTQYF. The CDR3 coding sequence is TGTGCCAGCAGCATCAAGACAGGGACAGATACGCAGTATTTT.

The CDR3, as DNA: TGTGCCAGCAGCTGGGGTGCCGGGACAGGTCAAGAGACCCAGTACTTC. Translated, it gives CASSWGAGTGQETQYF. The rearrangement links TRBV11-3 to TRBJ2-5; 8 positions agree with TRBD1. The V segment lost 4 bases and the J segment 2 bases; nucleotides outside the gene matches: 9. From germline, CDR1 is SGHNT and CDR2 YENEEA. The CDR3 runs 16 residues.

V usage is TRBV5-1 and J usage is TRBJ2-2; 10 bases fit TRBD2. The germline V gene has CDR1 SGHRS and CDR2 YFSETQ. The CDR3 consists of 19 residues. The junction had 18 bases not matched to a gene; V was cut back by 3 bases and J by 7 bases. CDR3 nucleotides: TGCGCCAGCAGCTCGGGTACCCTGGCGCTAGCGGGAGTTAGCGGGGAGCTGTTTTTT. It specifies CASSSGTLALAGVSGELFF.

The V and J genes are TRBV5-1 and TRBJ2-5, with 8 bases identical to TRBD1. CDR1 and CDR2 from the germline V gene are SGHRS and YFSETQ. This CDR3 region has 15 residues. V lost 4 bases, J lost 5 bases, and 10 bases stayed unmatched. The CDR3 region is CASSEGQGARETQYF. DNA of the CDR3: TGCGCCAGCAGCGAAGGACAGGGTGCGAGGGAGACCCAGTACTTC.